These T cell receptor beta chains were read from a single sample in a study of siplizumab effects on memory and regulatory T cells. Sequencing used immunoSEQ multiplex PCR; TCRdb keeps in-frame clones, though not all of them. The repertoire has 95,000 to 100,000 clones, approximately 91% of them found once; the top ten carry more than 10%. Sequencing was carried out using non-Treg CD4+ T cells sorted from blood. These receptors all come from a human donor in good health. CDR3s include the opening cysteine and the closing phenylalanine or tryptophan. The D gene is left open where the match is weak. Clone sizes are given selectively: once, few, many, or a class where the clone is expanded.

J | size | D | V | DNA | CDR3
TRBJ1-2 | NA | NA | TRBV29-1 | TGCAGCGTTTTAAGGGATTATGGCTACACCTTC | CSVLRDYGYTF
TRBJ1-5 | NA | TRBD1 | TRBV29-1 | TGCAGCGTCGGACAGGGGAATCAGCCCCAGCATTTT | CSVGQGNQPQHF
TRBJ2-1 | NA | NA | TRBV11-3 | TGTGCCAGCAGCCCCAAGACTATAATTGAGCAGTTCTTC | CASSPKTIIEQFF
TRBJ1-6 | NA | TRBD1 | TRBV30 | TGTGCCTGGAGTCGTCTGGGGGGAAACAGGGGATATAATTCACCCCTCCACTTT | CAWSRLGGNRGYNSPLHF
TRBJ2-5 | NA | NA | TRBV11-2 | TGTGCCAGCAGCTTAGGCGGGACCACAGGGACCCAGTACTTC | CASSLGGTTGTQYF
TRBJ2-2 | NA | TRBD1 | TRBV18 | TGTGCCAGCTCACCACTGGGACAGAGGACCGGGGAGCTGTTTTTT | CASSPLGQRTGELFF
TRBJ2-1 | NA | TRBD2 | TRBV5-4 | TGTGCCAGCAGCCCGGGACTAGCGGACAATGAGCAGTTCTTC | CASSPGLADNEQFF
TRBJ1-1 | NA | NA | TRBV7-9 | TGTGCCAGCAGCTTATTGGCAGAAACCGAAGCTTTCTTT | CASSLLAETEAFF
TRBJ2-2 | NA | TRBD2 | TRBV29-1 | TGCAGCGTTGACCCCGCCGGGCTAGCGGGAACCGGGGAGCTGTTTTTT | CSVDPAGLAGTGELFF
TRBJ2-5 | NA | TRBD2 | TRBV5-6 | TGTGCCACACGGAGAGGATGGCGGGGACTAAGACTAGAGACCCAGTACTTC | CATRRGWRGLRLETQYF
TRBJ1-2 | NA | TRBD1 | TRBV29-1 | TGCAGCACCGGGACAGATGGCTACACCTTC | CSTGTDGYTF
TRBJ1-4 | NA | TRBD1 | TRBV9 | TGTGCCAGCAGCGCAGCCCTAGGACAGGGAGAAGAAAAACTGTTTTTT | CASSAALGQGEEKLFF
TRBJ2-1 | NA | TRBD1 | TRBV9 | TGTGCCAGCAGCGGGGGACAGGGAGGCAATGAGCAGTTCTTC | CASSGGQGGNEQFF
TRBJ1-2 | NA | TRBD1 | TRBV19 | TGTGCCAGCAGTCTGACCGGGACAGGGGACTATGGCTACACCTTC | CASSLTGTGDYGYTF
TRBJ2-7 | NA | TRBD1 | TRBV27 | TGTGCCAGCAGTTTAACGGGACAGGGCTACGAGCAGTACTTC | CASSLTGQGYEQYF
TRBJ2-3 | NA | TRBD1 | TRBV7-8 | TGTGCCAGCAGCTCACAGGGGAAGGGTGATACGCAGTATTTT | CASSSQGKGDTQYF
TRBJ1-3 | NA | NA | TRBV5-8 | TGTGCCAGCAGCTTGTACGGGTTTGGAAACACCATATATTTT | CASSLYGFGNTIYF
TRBJ2-1 | NA | NA | TRBV6-5 | TGTGCCAGCAGCGATAGTATGACGGAGGGCAATGAGCAGTTCTTC | CASSDSMTEGNEQFF
TRBJ2-5 | NA | NA | TRBV28 | TGTGCCAGCAGTTCCCTATGGGACCCTGGAGAGACCCAGTACTTC | CASSSLWDPGETQYF
TRBJ2-5 | NA | NA | TRBV10-3 | TGTGCCATCAGAACCGGGACAAACCAAGAGACCCAGTACTTC | CAIRTGTNQETQYF
TRBJ2-5 | NA | NA | TRBV2 | TGTGCCAGCAGTGAAGTGGGGCTGGATTTGGAGACCCAGTACTTC | CASSEVGLDLETQYF
TRBJ2-7 | NA | NA | TRBV5-1 | TGCGCCAGCAGCTTGGAAAGCGGAAGTCATTACGAGCAGTACTTC | CASSLESGSHYEQYF
TRBJ1-5 | NA | NA | TRBV30 | TGTGCCTGGAGTATGGGTTATAGCAATCAGCCCCAGCATTTT | CAWSMGYSNQPQHF
TRBJ2-5 | NA | TRBD2 | TRBV28 | TGTGCCAGCAGGGATTCCTTCGGGGGAGGGCTAGAGACCCAGTACTTC | CASRDSFGGGLETQYF
TRBJ2-2 | NA | NA | TRBV2 | TGTGCCTCAAACTTAAGGATTTCAGCCGGGGAGCTGTTTTTT | CASNLRISAGELFF
TRBJ1-2 | once | TRBD1 | TRBV7-9 | TGTGCCAGCAGTGCCCCCCACAGGGGTGACTATGGCTACACCTTC | CASSAPHRGDYGYTF
TRBJ1-3 | NA | NA | TRBV7-9 | TGTGCCAGCAGCTTATCAGGGGCTGGAAACACCATATATTTT | CASSLSGAGNTIYF
TRBJ1-2 | NA | NA | TRBV7-2 | TGTGCCAGCAGCCCTAAGCGGTTAGTGTGGGGCTACACCTTC | CASSPKRLVWGYTF
TRBJ2-5 | NA | NA | TRBV15 | TGTGCCACCAGCAGAGATCAGGTGGGAGGAGAGACCCAGTACTTC | CATSRDQVGGETQYF
TRBJ2-1 | NA | TRBD2 | TRBV4-1 | TGCGCCAGCAGCCCCCTAGGACTAGCGGGCAATGAGCAGTTCTTC | CASSPLGLAGNEQFF
TRBJ1-3 | NA | NA | TRBV11-3 | TGTGCCAGCAGCTTAGTACTTCGGTCGAGCTACGCTGGAAACACCATATATTTT | CASSLVLRSSYAGNTIYF
TRBJ1-1 | once | NA | TRBV28 | TGTGCCAGCAGTTTTTCTTCTCCCTTCTGGGCTTTCTTT | CASSFSSPFWAFF
TRBJ2-1 | NA | NA | TRBV10-3 | TGTGCCATCGCCCCCGTCTCTCGCAATGAGCAGTTCTTC | CAIAPVSRNEQFF
TRBJ2-7 | NA | NA | TRBV7-2 | TGTGCCAGCAGCTTTGAGACCTCCTACGAGCAGTACTTC | CASSFETSYEQYF
TRBJ2-4 | NA | NA | TRBV7-2 | TGTGCCAGCAGCTTAGTGGCGGGGACAATAGCCAAAAACATTCAGTACTTC | CASSLVAGTIAKNIQYF
TRBJ1-2 | NA | NA | TRBV12-5 | TGTGCTAGTGGTTTATCTCAGGGTTACAACTATGGCTACACCTTC | CASGLSQGYNYGYTF
TRBJ1-1 | NA | NA | TRBV6-6 | TGTGCCAGCACCCAGAGGGGGTCTGAAGCTTTCTTT | CASTQRGSEAFF
TRBJ2-2 | NA | NA | TRBV9 | TGTGCCAGCAGCGTAGATCCGGGGCCGGGCACCGGGGAGCTGTTTTTT | CASSVDPGPGTGELFF
TRBJ1-5 | NA | NA | TRBV7-9 | TGTGCCAGCAGCCCCCGGGGCAGGGGAGTTACTCAGCCCCAGCATTTT | CASSPRGRGVTQPQHF
TRBJ2-1 | NA | TRBD2 | TRBV11-3 | TGTGCCAGCAGCTTGGGACTCAGCGGGAGCAGTGAGCAGTTCTTC | CASSLGLSGSSEQFF
TRBJ2-7 | few | TRBD1 | TRBV6-1 | TGTGCCAGCATCCGGGACAGGGGGCCCTACGAGCAGTACTTC | CASIRDRGPYEQYF
TRBJ2-3 | NA | TRBD2 | TRBV6-5 | TGTGCCAGCAGTTATCTAGCGGGAGTTCGAGATACGCAGTATTTT | CASSYLAGVRDTQYF
TRBJ2-7 | NA | NA | TRBV28 | TGTGCCAGCAGTTTTTCGGGATCGGGAGAGCAGTACTTC | CASSFSGSGEQYF
TRBJ1-3 | NA | NA | TRBV28 | TGTGCCAGCAGTTTGACAGGAGGGGGAAACACCATATATTTT | CASSLTGGGNTIYF
TRBJ1-2 | NA | TRBD1 | TRBV12-5 | TGTGCTAGTGGTTTGGTACTAGGACAGGGGCCTTTAGGCTACACCTTC | CASGLVLGQGPLGYTF
TRBJ2-1 | once | NA | TRBV27 | TGTGCCAGCACCCCATTCGACAGGAATGAGCAGTTCTTC | CASTPFDRNEQFF
TRBJ2-1 | once | NA | TRBV28 | TGTGCCAGCAGCAAGGACCGGGGTGGCAATGAGCAGTTCTTC | CASSKDRGGNEQFF
TRBJ1-3 | NA | NA | TRBV27 | TGTGCCAGCAGTCCCCAATCTGGAAACACCATATATTTT | CASSPQSGNTIYF
TRBJ1-5 | NA | NA | TRBV15 | TGTGCCACCAGCAGAGACAGGGTGGGACATCAGCCCCAGCATTTT | CATSRDRVGHQPQHF
TRBJ2-1 | NA | NA | TRBV7-9 | TGTGCCAGCAGCTTAACTCCTCGACCTGGCAATGAGCAGTTCTTC | CASSLTPRPGNEQFF
TRBJ1-5 | NA | TRBD1 | TRBV28 | TGTGCCAGCAGCCCTACCCCCGGACAGGGGGCTGAGGCGCCCCAGCATTTT | CASSPTPGQGAEAPQHF
TRBJ2-5 | NA | TRBD1 | TRBV7-9 | TGTGCCAGCAGCAATCTACAGGGGTCCCAAGAGACCCAGTACTTC | CASSNLQGSQETQYF
TRBJ2-5 | NA | TRBD2 | TRBV6-5 | TGTGCCAGCAGGACGGGACTAGCGACGCAAGAGACCCAGTACTTC | CASRTGLATQETQYF
TRBJ2-7 | NA | TRBD2 | TRBV28 | TGTGCCAGCAGTCGTATGGGACTAGCGGGAGACGAGCAGTACTTC | CASSRMGLAGDEQYF
TRBJ2-7 | NA | NA | TRBV29-1 | TGCAGCGTTGGTCCGCAAGTTGGGGGCGGCGAGCAGTACTTC | CSVGPQVGGGEQYF
TRBJ2-7 | once | NA | TRBV15 | TGTGCCACCAGCACCCGGGAACTCTACGAGCAGTACTTC | CATSTRELYEQYF